The 30 T cell receptor beta chains presented below share a single source sample, sequenced in a study of cytomegalovirus exposure and HLA in healthy donors. Produced via immunoSEQ multiplex PCR; TCRdb's table is partial and in-frame only. The sample carries approximately 210,000 clones, 86% recorded once. Sequencing was done on a sample of PBMCs. Receptors were obtained from a woman in her late teens or twenties in good health and CMV-seronegative.

This sequence joins TRBV10-3 and TRBJ1-1; D ambiguous. Germline V gives CDR1 ENHRY, CDR2 SYGVKD. V gave up 10 bases and J gave up 2 bases, with 14 bases separating them. The CDR3 has 13 residues. The CDR3 is CATHKALNTEAFF. The CDR3 nucleotides read TGTGCCACCCATAAAGCGCTCAACACTGAAGCTTTCTTT.

This rearrangement joins TRBV5-1 to TRBJ2-5, with TRBD1 matching over 9 bases. Germline lookup yields CDR1 SGHRS and CDR2 YFSETQ. The CDR3 sequence is 15 residues long. J gave up 6 bases and V 4 bases, and 10 bases lay outside the gene matches. The CDR3 region has the DNA TGCGCCAGCAGCAACCCTCTGACAGGGGGGAAGACCCAGTACTTC. It encodes CASSNPLTGGKTQYF.

The chain has TRBV7-2 and TRBJ2-5; 7 nucleotides match TRBD1. CDR1 and CDR2 from the germline V gene are SGHTA and FQGNSA. The CDR3 contains 17 residues. The junction had 19 bases not matched to a gene; V was cut back by 5 bases and J by 7 bases. The CDR3 bases are TGTGCCAGCAGCCCCAAACCGGGACAGACTACTTGGGGGACCCAGTACTTC. Residues: CASSPKPGQTTWGTQYF.

This sequence joins TRBV6-1 and TRBJ2-7, with 7 bases fitting TRBD2. This CDR3 spans 14 amino acids. In germline, CDR1 is MNHNS, CDR2 SASEGT. With 5 bases clipped from V and 1 base from J, the junction kept 5 bases outside the gene matches. The CDR3 nucleotides read TGTGCCAGCAGTCCCGGACTAGTTTCCTACGAGCAGTACTTC. This codes for CASSPGLVSYEQYF.

The V call is TRBV15, the J call TRBJ1-4; 9 nucleotides line up with TRBD1. Trimming at V came to 8 bases and at J to 8 bases, leaving 6 bases not matched to a gene. Per the germline V gene, CDR1 is LNHNV and CDR2 is YYDKDF (reference sequence). The CDR3 runs 13 residues. For the CDR3, the DNA is TGTGCCACCCCCGGGACAGGGCTAGAAAAACTGTTTTTT. The encoded protein is CATPGTGLEKLFF.

This clone has only one observation. The chain combines TRBV18 with TRBJ1-2; 7 bases match TRBD1. With V trimmed by 2 bases and J by 8 bases, 8 bases remained unmatched. CDR3 size: 14 residues. Germline CDR1 and CDR2: KGHSH and LQKENI. CDR3 sequence reads: CASSPTQGIQGYTF. CDR3 bases: TGTGCCAGCTCACCAACACAGGGGATACAAGGCTACACCTTC. Full variable domain (outside the CDR3, taken from reference TRBV18 and TRBJ1-2): NAGVMQNPRHLVRRRGQEARLRCSPMKGHSHVYWYRQLPEEGLKFMVYLQKENIIDESGMPKERFSAEFPKEGPSILRIQQVVRGDSAAYFCASSPTQGIQGYTFGSGTRLTVV.

This clone has only a few counts. A junction end diverges from the germline sequence, so it may reflect a read error. The rearrangement joins TRBV7-9 to TRBJ1-1; D is unclear. The CDR3 is 14 residues long. Germline-derived CDR1 and CDR2 are SEHNR and FQNEAQ (reference sequence). The CDR3 loop is CASSLARPGVEVCF. CDR3 DNA sequence: TGTGCCAGCAGCTTAGCTCGACCGGGTGTCGAAGTGTGTTTT.

The gene calls are TRBV18 and TRBJ1-4; unclear D gene. The germline gives CDR1 KGHSH, CDR2 LQKENI. The CDR3 spans 15 residues. V lost 2 bases and J lost 7, with 14 bases in between. The CDR3 sequence is CASSPNPGDPEKLFF. CDR3 bases: TGTGCCAGCTCACCAAATCCCGGAGATCCTGAAAAACTGTTTTTT.

Concerning this clone: This may arise from a read error, as a much more abundant clone is one base away. Within the sample, other DNA sequences also encode this same CDR3. V and J are TRBV19 and TRBJ1-1; D perhaps matches TRBD1 (6 bases). V dropped 3 bases and J dropped 1 base, with 6 bases sitting between them. The CDR3 has 13 amino acids. Germline values: CDR1 LNHDA, CDR2 SQIVND (reference sequence). CDR3 bases: TGTGCCAGTAGTATGGGACAGAACACTGAAGCTTTCTTT. Amino acid sequence: CASSMGQNTEAFF. Full variable domain (rest looked up from reference TRBV19 and TRBJ1-1): DGGITQSPKYLFRKEGQNVTLSCEQNLNHDAMYWYRQDPGQGLRLIYYSQIVNDFQKGDIAEGYSVSREKKESFPLTVTSAQKNPTAFYLCASSMGQNTEAFFGQGTRLTVV.

J is TRBJ2-3 and V is TRBV5-6, with 8 bases that match TRBD1. CDR1 is SGHDT, CDR2 YYEEEE, per germline. CDR3 length: 15 residues. The V segment lost 1 base and the J segment 6 bases; nucleotides outside the gene matches: 7. The CDR3 nucleotides read TGTGCCAGCAGCTTGCGGACAGGGCTGTGGGATACGCAGTATTTT. It translates to CASSLRTGLWDTQYF.

The gene calls are TRBV6-5 and TRBJ2-1; 7 nucleotides agree with TRBD1. After removal of 2 bases from V and 8 bases from J, the junction contained 12 bases not matched to a gene. This CDR3 comprises 16 residues. Germline CDR1 MNHEY, CDR2 SVGAGI. CDR3 loop: CASSYTGARIRDEQFF. As DNA, the CDR3 is TGTGCCAGCAGTTACACAGGGGCGAGAATTCGCGATGAGCAGTTCTTC.

V and J are TRBV19 and TRBJ1-3; unclear D gene. Looked up from germline, CDR1 is LNHDA and CDR2 is SQIVND (reference sequence). V was pared by 5 bases and J by 2 bases, with 7 bases between. The CDR3 length is 13 residues. Here the CDR3 reads CASSADPGNTIYF. CDR3 nucleotide sequence: TGTGCCAGTAGTGCGGATCCTGGAAACACCATATATTTT.

The rearrangement uses TRBV6-4 and TRBJ2-3; 11 bases fit TRBD2. Germline lookup yields CDR1 MRHNA and CDR2 SNTAGT. The CDR3 contains 16 residues. V gave up 5 bases and J gave up 1 base; unmatched junction bases: 5. The CDR3: CASSFTTSGGTDTQYF. The CDR3 DNA is TGTGCCAGCAGTTTCACGACTAGCGGGGGCACAGATACGCAGTATTTT.

The chain has TRBV2 and TRBJ2-2, with 8 nucleotides matching TRBD2. The ends lost 3 bases at V and 4 bases at J; junction bases unmatched: 13. The CDR3 has 18 amino acids. The V gene's germline CDR1 is SNHLY and CDR2 FYNNEI. CDR3 DNA sequence: TGTGCCAGCAGTGAGACGTTCTTAGCGGGATTATTCACCGGGGAGCTGTTTTTT. It specifies CASSETFLAGLFTGELFF.

The J gene is TRBJ2-1, the V gene TRBV10-3; 9 bases map to TRBD2. Per the germline V gene, CDR1 is ENHRY and CDR2 is SYGVKD. V shed 10 bases, J shed 5 bases, and the junction held 9 bases outside the gene matches. The CDR3 is made up of 14 amino acids. CDR3 sequence reads: CATLAGNTNNEQFF. The CDR3 DNA sequence: TGTGCCACCCTAGCGGGAAATACCAACAATGAGCAGTTCTTC.

The chain recombines TRBV19 with TRBJ1-3; D not resolved. CDR1 is LNHDA and CDR2 is SQIVND in the germline V gene (reference sequence). This CDR3 region has 14 residues. V lost 3 bases, J lost 2 bases, and 8 bases lay in between. CDR3 nucleotide sequence: TGTGCCAGTAGTATGGGCAACACTGGAAACACCATATATTTT. Translation gives CASSMGNTGNTIYF.

The V and J genes are TRBV6-1 and TRBJ2-7, with 8 nucleotides matching TRBD1. V shed 4 bases and J 1 base; nucleotides not matched to a gene: 9. This CDR3 contains 16 residues. Per the germline V gene, CDR1 is MNHNS and CDR2 is SASEGT. CDR3: CASSGVPGQASYEQYF. CDR3 DNA sequence: TGTGCCAGCAGTGGAGTCCCGGGACAGGCGTCCTACGAGCAGTACTTC.

This chain joins TRBV18 and TRBJ2-7; 9 nucleotides match TRBD1. Germline V lookup: CDR1 KGHSH, CDR2 LQKENI. The CDR3 has 17 residues. Trimming took 4 bases from V and 1 from J; bases not matched to a gene: 11. As DNA, the CDR3 is TGTGCCAGCTCACGAACCGGACAGGGGAAGGGGTCCTACGAGCAGTACTTC. Its translation is CASSRTGQGKGSYEQYF. Supplemented by reference TRBV18 and TRBJ2-7, the full variable domain reads NAGVMQNPRHLVRRRGQEARLRCSPMKGHSHVYWYRQLPEEGLKFMVYLQKENIIDESGMPKERFSAEFPKEGPSILRIQQVVRGDSAAYFCASSRTGQGKGSYEQYFGPGTRLTVT.

The chain is built from TRBV29-1 and TRBJ1-1; 8 positions match TRBD1. The CDR3 is made up of 13 amino acids. After removal of 6 bases from V and 3 bases from J, the junction contained 6 bases not matched to a gene. Germline-derived CDR1 and CDR2 are SQVTM and ANQGSEA. The CDR3 sequence is CSVRTGRDTEAFF. Written as DNA, the CDR3 is TGCAGCGTCAGGACAGGGAGGGACACTGAAGCTTTCTTT.

This chain uses TRBV10-3 with TRBJ2-2, with 7 bases lining up with TRBD2. Looked up from germline, CDR1 is ENHRY and CDR2 is SYGVKD. This CDR3 spans 14 amino acids. The V segment lost 4 bases and the J segment 5 bases; nucleotides outside the gene matches: 4. CDR3 region: CAISGLAQTGELFF. CDR3 sequence (DNA): TGTGCCATCAGTGGACTAGCTCAGACCGGGGAGCTGTTTTTT.

This chain uses TRBV5-4 with TRBJ1-6; 7 bases map to TRBD1. The germline V gene has CDR1 SGHNT and CDR2 YYREEE (reference sequence). V was pared by 3 bases and J by 7 bases, with 7 bases of the junction left unmatched. This CDR3 is built from 15 residues. The CDR3 loop reads CASSSGQALNSPLHF. The CDR3 DNA reads TGTGCCAGCAGCTCTGGACAGGCCCTAAATTCACCCCTCCACTTT.

The rearrangement uses TRBV29-1 and TRBJ1-4; 8 bases match TRBD1. This CDR3 has 14 amino acids. Trimming cost V 2 bases and J 7 bases; bases outside gene matches: 6. CDR1 is SQVTM and CDR2 is ANQGSEA in the germline V gene. CDR3 sequence (DNA): TGCAGCGTTGAACTACAGGGGGGGCGTGAAAAACTGTTTTTT. It specifies CSVELQGGREKLFF.

The chain recombines TRBV5-1 with TRBJ2-3; 7 bases are shared with TRBD2. This CDR3 has 18 amino acids. V was pared by 2 bases and J by 4 bases, with 16 bases of the junction left unmatched. Germline values: CDR1 SGHRS, CDR2 YFSETQ. In DNA, the CDR3 is TGCGCCAGCAGCTTTACCTTAGCGGGCTCCAAATACTCAGATACGCAGTATTTT. Amino acids: CASSFTLAGSKYSDTQYF. Full variable domain (rest looked up from reference TRBV5-1 and TRBJ2-3): KAGVTQTPRYLIKTRGQQVTLSCSPISGHRSVSWYQQTPGQGLQFLFEYFSETQRNKGNFPGRFSGRQFSNSRSEMNVSTLELGDSALYLCASSFTLAGSKYSDTQYFGPGTRLTVL.

The CDR3 reads CASSRDSRLFF. CDR3 coding DNA: TGTGCCAGCAGTCGGGACAGTAGGCTGTTTTTT. The chain carries TRBV11-3 and TRBJ2-2, with 7 bases that match TRBD1. CDR3 size: 11 residues. Trimming cost V 6 bases and J 13 bases; bases outside gene matches: 5. The germline gives CDR1 SGHNT, CDR2 YENEEA.

The chain employs TRBV2 and TRBJ2-3; no firm D call. In germline, CDR1 is SNHLY, CDR2 FYNNEI. Trimming took 7 bases from V and 0 from J, leaving 11 bases between them. CDR3 length: 14 amino acids. CDR3 sequence reads: CASKPESSTDTQYF. In DNA form, the CDR3 reads TGTGCCAGCAAACCGGAGTCTAGCACAGATACGCAGTATTTT.

The rearrangement uses TRBV7-8 and TRBJ2-7; 9 positions agree with TRBD1. The V gene end was trimmed by 5 bases and the J gene end by 5 bases; junction bases not matched to a gene: 7. Germline values: CDR1 SGHVS, CDR2 FQNEAQ. This CDR3 comprises 14 residues. DNA of the CDR3: TGTGCCAGCAGCCGAACAGGGGGCGGAGACGAGCAGTACTTC. Amino acid sequence: CASSRTGGGDEQYF.

The chain combines TRBV19 with TRBJ1-1; possibly TRBD1 for D (6 bases). CDR1 is LNHDA and CDR2 is SQIVND in the germline V gene (reference sequence). The CDR3 contains 18 residues. V was cut by 2 bases and J by 1 base, with 20 bases left in between. CDR3 in DNA: TGTGCCAGTAGTATACGCCGTTGGACAGTGGGAACGAACACTGAAGCTTTCTTT. Amino acids: CASSIRRWTVGTNTEAFF.

This chain uses TRBV7-9 with TRBJ1-1; D is uncertain. Germline CDR1 is SEHNR and CDR2 is FQNEAQ (reference sequence). Trimming shortened V by 7 bases and J by 1 base, and 19 bases separated the two germline ends. The CDR3 is 16 amino acids. The CDR3 spells CASTPWQAGPNTEAFF. The CDR3 nucleotides read TGTGCCAGCACCCCGTGGCAGGCGGGCCCGAACACTGAAGCTTTCTTT.

J is TRBJ2-7 and V is TRBV7-9, with 7 positions matching TRBD2. The V gene end was trimmed by 1 base and the J gene end by 9 bases; junction bases not matched to a gene: 6. Germline V lookup: CDR1 SEHNR, CDR2 FQNEAQ (reference sequence). The CDR3 loop spans 13 amino acids. CDR3 region: CASSLDSGLRQYF. The CDR3 DNA reads as TGTGCCAGCAGCTTAGATAGCGGGTTAAGGCAGTACTTC.

The chain employs TRBV6-1 and TRBJ1-2; the match to TRBD1 covers 7 bases. The CDR3 loop spans 12 amino acids. Germline V gene data show CDR1 as MNHNS and CDR2 as SASEGT. V lost 6 bases and J lost 6; bases outside the gene matches: 4. CDR3 sequence: CASRYTGDGYTF. In DNA form, the CDR3 reads TGTGCCAGCAGATACACAGGGGATGGCTACACCTTC.